One sample yielded the 10 T cell receptor beta chains listed below, sequenced in a study of beta chain features in type 1 diabetes. Isolated RNA was reverse transcribed in full, so expressed TCRB transcripts were sequenced. Clones were sequenced by immunoSEQ multiplex PCR, and TCRdb holds only the in-frame ones, with some missing. The sample yields about 900,000 clones, around a sixth seen once. The sequenced sample consisted of naive CD4+ T cells from blood. The receptor set was obtained from a woman between 18 and 30 years old in good health.

This clone has a handful of counts. The rearrangement joins TRBV5-1 to TRBJ1-1; possibly TRBD1 for D (6 bases). The CDR3 covers 15 residues. The V gene's germline CDR1 is SGHRS and CDR2 YFSETQ. V gave up 4 bases and J gave up 2 bases, with 15 bases separating them. CDR3 amino acids: CASSTPGGHNTEAFF. CDR3 coding DNA: TGCGCCAGCAGCACCCCCGGGGGACACAACACTGAAGCTTTCTTT.

This clone was counted between two and nine times. The V gene is TRBV6-6, the J gene TRBJ2-1, with 10 bases fitting TRBD2. This CDR3 is built from 15 residues. CDR1 MNHNY and CDR2 SVGAGI come from the germline V gene (reference sequence). V was pared by 6 bases and J by 4 bases, with 6 bases of the junction left unmatched. The chain's CDR3 is CASSRTSGIYNEQFF. CDR3 nucleotide sequence: TGTGCCAGCAGCCGTACTAGCGGGATATACAATGAGCAGTTCTTC.

The chain joins TRBV7-2 to TRBJ2-1, with D possibly called TRBD1 or TRBD2 (5 bases each). The CDR3 loop spans 15 amino acids. Trimming pared 5 bases from V and 9 bases from J, leaving 20 bases between. Germline assignment: CDR1 SGHTA and CDR2 FQGNSA. The CDR3 nucleotides are TGTGCCAGCAGCCGATCCGGGACCCCGGGCGGTGAGCAGTTCTTC. This codes for CASSRSGTPGGEQFF.

This clone has only a few counts. Within the sample, other DNA sequences also encode this same CDR3. This chain uses TRBV11-1 with TRBJ2-3; D is undetermined. With 3 bases removed from V and 0 bases from J, the gap between germline ends came to 10 bases. The CDR3 covers 15 residues. Germline V gene data show CDR1 as SGHAT and CDR2 as FQDESV (reference sequence). The DNA for the CDR3 is TGTGCCAGCAGCTTTCTGGCGCCTAGCACAGATACGCAGTATTTT. Amino acid sequence: CASSFLAPSTDTQYF.

This clone has just a few counts. This sequence joins TRBV7-9 and TRBJ2-5, with D uncertain. CDR1 is SEHNR and CDR2 is FQNEAQ in the germline V gene (reference sequence). The CDR3 consists of 13 residues. Trimming removed 4 bases from V and 1 base from J, with 7 bases in between. CDR3 loop: CASSSVFQETQYF. The CDR3, as DNA: TGTGCCAGCAGCTCCGTCTTCCAAGAGACCCAGTACTTC.

This clone has just a few counts. This chain connects TRBV6-6 to TRBJ2-7, with TRBD2 matching over 8 bases. This CDR3 is 15 amino acids long. After removal of 3 bases from V and 3 bases from J, the junction contained 7 bases not matched to a gene. Germline-derived CDR1 and CDR2 are MNHNY and SVGAGI (reference sequence). DNA for the CDR3: TGTGCCAGCAGTTATGGGACTAGGAAACACTACGAGCAGTACTTC. It specifies CASSYGTRKHYEQYF.

Turning to this clone: Other DNA sequences in this sample translate to the same CDR3. The rearrangement joins TRBV5-6 to TRBJ2-3; D unresolved. The germline V gene encodes CDR1 SGHDT and CDR2 YYEEEE. Trimming cost V 0 bases and J 0 bases, with 2 bases left between them. This CDR3 spans 13 amino acids. CDR3 amino acids: CASSLDSTDTQYF. CDR3 nucleotide sequence: TGTGCCAGCAGCTTGGACAGCACAGATACGCAGTATTTT.

V usage is TRBV7-9 and J usage is TRBJ2-7; D possibly corresponds to TRBD2 (5 bases). The V end was cut by 7 bases, the J end by 4 bases, with 17 bases between. The CDR3 length is 14 residues. Germline V gene data show CDR1 as SEHNR and CDR2 as FQNEAQ (reference sequence). The CDR3: CASTQSGILYEQYF. The CDR3, as DNA: TGTGCCAGCACCCAATCGGGGATACTGTACGAGCAGTACTTC. Together with reference TRBV7-9 and TRBJ2-7, the CDR3 gives the full variable domain: DTGVSQNPRHKITKRGQNVTFRCDPISEHNRLYWYRQTLGQGPEFLTYFQNEAQLEKSRLLSDRFSAERPKGSFSTLEIQRTEQGDSAMYLCASTQSGILYEQYFGPGTRLTVT.

This chain joins TRBV6-5 and TRBJ2-2, with D unclear. Germline lookup yields CDR1 MNHEY and CDR2 SVGAGI. The CDR3 covers 14 residues. With 3 bases removed from V and 8 bases from J, the gap between germline ends came to 13 bases. Here the CDR3 DNA reads TGTGCCAGCAGTTATGAGAGGCGTGGGGGGGAGCTGTTTTTT. Translating it yields CASSYERRGGELFF.

This clone was seen only a few times. The chain joins TRBV4-2 to TRBJ2-5, with 11 bases that match TRBD2. Germline lookup yields CDR1 LGHNA and CDR2 YNFKEQ. The CDR3 consists of 17 residues. J lost 5 bases, V lost 4 bases, and 12 bases had no gene match. The CDR3 DNA is TGTGCCAGCAGCCGGGAGATAGCGGGAGGGGGTTCGGAGACCCAGTACTTC. Residues: CASSREIAGGGSETQYF.